The text below deals with one T cell receptor (beta chain). This sample is part of a study of blood T cell repertoires in COVID-19. Produced via immunoSEQ multiplex PCR; TCRdb's table is partial and in-frame only. The sample contains around 100,000 clones, over 75% of which appear only once. V gave up 2 bases and J gave up 5 bases; unmatched junction bases: 9. The CDR3 consists of 16 residues. Germline CDR1 is MGHRA and CDR2 is YSYEKL. This receptor was taken from a human donor in a cohort sampled during active COVID-19. This chain uses TRBV4-1 with TRBJ2-5, with 9 positions matching TRBD2. The sample comprised peripheral blood. DNA of the CDR3: TGCGCCAGCAGCCAAAAGGGCGGGGGGGCTTTGGAGACCCAGTACTTC. Its protein is CASSQKGGGALETQYF.